The 8 T cell receptor beta chains presented below share a single source sample, sequenced in a study of monozygotic twins with inflammatory bowel disease. Reanalyzing the 5' RACE reads, TCRdb keeps one entry per CDR3 protein, without DNA. Seen in this sample are 300,000 to 350,000 distinct CDR3 sequences; the ten most common clones hold over 2%. Sequencing was performed on blood. Every receptor here comes from a human donor with ulcerative colitis or Crohn's disease, or a healthy co-twin of an affected twin (not recorded which).

V is TRBV5-1 and J is TRBJ2-7; as DNA is missing, the TRBD1 call by TCRdb cannot be tested. The CDR3 runs 14 residues. Per germline, CDR1 SGHRS and CDR2 YFSETQ. Here the CDR3 reads CASSLGQVAYEQYF.

The chain combines TRBV19 with TRBJ1-2; TCRdb proposes TRBD1, but this gene call is untestable without DNA. From germline, CDR1 is LNHDA and CDR2 SQIVND (reference sequence). This CDR3 contains 17 residues. This chain's CDR3 is CASSVRDRGRRSYGYTF.

The chain recombines TRBV7-8 with TRBJ1-2; the TCRdb call, TRBD1, lacks DNA for checking. This CDR3 has 14 residues. Germline CDR1 SGHVS, CDR2 FQNEAQ. The CDR3: CASSARGLTYGYTF.

The rearrangement joins TRBV9 to TRBJ2-1; TCRdb proposes TRBD2, but this gene call is untestable without DNA. Germline-derived CDR1 and CDR2 are SGDLS and YYNGEE. CDR3 length: 15 residues. Here the CDR3 reads CASSPLSGGINEQFF.

The V call is TRBV10-3, the J call TRBJ2-7; TCRdb selects TRBD1, and the lack of DNA leaves this call unchecked. CDR1 is ENHRY and CDR2 is SYGVKD in the germline V gene. CDR3 size: 14 residues. Here the CDR3 reads CAIRPRDTQYEQYF.

The chain couples TRBV29-1 to TRBJ2-1. The CDR3 length is 14 residues. Germline V gene sequence: CDR1 SQVTM, CDR2 ANQGSEA. This CDR3 reads CSVEDTGSLNGQFF.

This CDR3 reads CSASSGLAGVQYF. The chain joins TRBV20-1 to TRBJ2-7; TCRdb calls TRBD2, which cannot be checked without DNA. From germline, CDR1 is DFQATT and CDR2 SNEGSKA (reference sequence). This CDR3 has 13 residues.

V gene TRBV27 combines with J gene TRBJ1-2. The CDR3 has 15 residues. Looked up from germline, CDR1 is MNHEY and CDR2 is SMNVEV (reference sequence). CDR3 in amino acids: CASSSTTVANYGYTF.